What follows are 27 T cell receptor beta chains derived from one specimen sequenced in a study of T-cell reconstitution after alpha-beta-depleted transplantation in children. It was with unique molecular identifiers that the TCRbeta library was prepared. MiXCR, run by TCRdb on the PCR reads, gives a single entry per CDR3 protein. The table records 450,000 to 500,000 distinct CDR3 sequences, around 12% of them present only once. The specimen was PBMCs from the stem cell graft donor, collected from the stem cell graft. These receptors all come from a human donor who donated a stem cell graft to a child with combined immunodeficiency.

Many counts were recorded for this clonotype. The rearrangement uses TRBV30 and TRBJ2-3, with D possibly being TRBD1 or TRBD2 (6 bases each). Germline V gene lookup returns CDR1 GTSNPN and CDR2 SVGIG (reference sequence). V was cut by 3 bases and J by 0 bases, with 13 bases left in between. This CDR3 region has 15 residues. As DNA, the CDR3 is TGTGCCTGGAGCCCGGGGGCTTCTAGCACAGATACGCAGTATTTT. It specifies CAWSPGASSTDTQYF.

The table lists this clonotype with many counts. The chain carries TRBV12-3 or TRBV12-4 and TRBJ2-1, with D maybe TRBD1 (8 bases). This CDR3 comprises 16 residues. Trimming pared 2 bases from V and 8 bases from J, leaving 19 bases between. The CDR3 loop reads CASSLLQGGLGDEQFF. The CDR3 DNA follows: TGTGCCAGCAGTTTACTACAGGGGGGGCTTGGAGATGAGCAGTTCTTC.

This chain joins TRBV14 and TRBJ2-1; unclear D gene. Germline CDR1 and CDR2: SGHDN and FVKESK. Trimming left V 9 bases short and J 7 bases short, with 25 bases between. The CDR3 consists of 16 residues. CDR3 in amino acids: CASTKGSPRRANEQFF. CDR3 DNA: TGTGCCAGTACTAAAGGATCCCCGCGTCGAGCTAATGAGCAGTTCTTC.

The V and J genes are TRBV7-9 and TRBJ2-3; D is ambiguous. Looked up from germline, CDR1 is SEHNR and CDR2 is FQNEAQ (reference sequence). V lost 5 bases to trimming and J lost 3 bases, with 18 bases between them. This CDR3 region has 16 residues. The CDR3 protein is CASSPPPLSPTDTQYF. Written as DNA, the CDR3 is TGTGCCAGCAGCCCACCTCCACTATCACCTACAGATACGCAGTATTTT. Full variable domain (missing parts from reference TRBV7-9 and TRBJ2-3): DTGVSQNPRHKITKRGQNVTFRCDPISEHNRLYWYRQTLGQGPEFLTYFQNEAQLEKSRLLSDRFSAERPKGSFSTLEIQRTEQGDSAMYLCASSPPPLSPTDTQYFGPGTRLTVL.

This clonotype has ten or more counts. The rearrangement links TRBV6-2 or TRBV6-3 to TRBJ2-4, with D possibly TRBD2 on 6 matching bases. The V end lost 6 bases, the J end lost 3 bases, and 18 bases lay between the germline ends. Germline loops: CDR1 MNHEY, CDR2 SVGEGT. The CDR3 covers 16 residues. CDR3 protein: CASRFSGDRGKNIQYF. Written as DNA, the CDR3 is TGTGCCAGCAGATTCTCGGGAGATCGGGGCAAAAACATTCAGTACTTC.

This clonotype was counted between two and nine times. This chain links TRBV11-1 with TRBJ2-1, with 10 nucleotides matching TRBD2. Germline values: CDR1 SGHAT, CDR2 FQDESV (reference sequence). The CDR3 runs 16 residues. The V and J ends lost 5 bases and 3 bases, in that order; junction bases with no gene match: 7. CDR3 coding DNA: TGTGCCAGCAGCGCCCCTCTAGCGGGGGACTACAATGAGCAGTTCTTC. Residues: CASSAPLAGDYNEQFF.

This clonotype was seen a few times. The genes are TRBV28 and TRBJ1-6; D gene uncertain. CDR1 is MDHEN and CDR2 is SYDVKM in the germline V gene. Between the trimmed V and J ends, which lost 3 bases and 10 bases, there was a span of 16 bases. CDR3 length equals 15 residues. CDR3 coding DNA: TGTGCCAGCAGTTTCGGCAGGTCGAAAAGATCACCCCTCCACTTT. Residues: CASSFGRSKRSPLHF.

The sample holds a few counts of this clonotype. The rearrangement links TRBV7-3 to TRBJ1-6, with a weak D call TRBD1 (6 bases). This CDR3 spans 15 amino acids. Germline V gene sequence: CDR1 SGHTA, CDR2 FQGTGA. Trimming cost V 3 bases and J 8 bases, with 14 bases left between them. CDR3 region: CASSFNGGPDSPLHF. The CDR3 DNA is TGTGCCAGCAGCTTCAACGGGGGCCCCGATTCACCCCTCCACTTT.

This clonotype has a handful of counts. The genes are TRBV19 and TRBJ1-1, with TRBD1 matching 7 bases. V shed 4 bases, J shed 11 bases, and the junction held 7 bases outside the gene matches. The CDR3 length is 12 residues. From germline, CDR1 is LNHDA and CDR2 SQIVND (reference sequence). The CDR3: CASSTVQGRAFF. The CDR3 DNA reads TGTGCCAGTAGTACTGTACAGGGGCGGGCTTTCTTT.

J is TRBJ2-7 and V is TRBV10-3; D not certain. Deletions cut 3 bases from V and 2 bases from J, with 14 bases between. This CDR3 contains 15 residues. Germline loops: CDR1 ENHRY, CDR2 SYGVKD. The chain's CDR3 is CAISDSAERTYEQYF. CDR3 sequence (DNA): TGTGCCATCAGTGATTCGGCGGAGCGAACCTACGAGCAGTACTTC.

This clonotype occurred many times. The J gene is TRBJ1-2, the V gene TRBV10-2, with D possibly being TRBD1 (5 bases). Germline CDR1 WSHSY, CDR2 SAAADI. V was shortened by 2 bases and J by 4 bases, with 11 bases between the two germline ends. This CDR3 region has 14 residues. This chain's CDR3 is CASSEVDQGYGYTF. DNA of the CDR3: TGCGCCAGCAGTGAGGTGGATCAGGGCTATGGCTACACCTTC.

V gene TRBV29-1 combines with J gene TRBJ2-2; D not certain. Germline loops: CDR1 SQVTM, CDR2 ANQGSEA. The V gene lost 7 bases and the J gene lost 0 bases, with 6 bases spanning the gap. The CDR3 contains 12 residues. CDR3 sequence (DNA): TGCAGCGCCGGACCGAACACCGGGGAGCTGTTTTTT. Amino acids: CSAGPNTGELFF.

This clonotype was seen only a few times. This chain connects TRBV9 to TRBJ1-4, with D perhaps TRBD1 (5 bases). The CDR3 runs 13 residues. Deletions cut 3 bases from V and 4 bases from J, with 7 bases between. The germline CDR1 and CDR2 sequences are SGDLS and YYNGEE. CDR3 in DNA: TGTGCCAGCAGCGGGGGCCTTAATGAAAAACTGTTTTTT. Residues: CASSGGLNEKLFF.

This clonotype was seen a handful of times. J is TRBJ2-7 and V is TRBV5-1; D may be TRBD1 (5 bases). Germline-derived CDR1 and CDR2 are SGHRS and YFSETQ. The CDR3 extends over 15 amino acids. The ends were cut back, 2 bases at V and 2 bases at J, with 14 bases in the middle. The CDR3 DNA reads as TGCGCCAGCAGCTTAACAGGTCTCCCCACCTACGAGCAGTACTTC. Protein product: CASSLTGLPTYEQYF.

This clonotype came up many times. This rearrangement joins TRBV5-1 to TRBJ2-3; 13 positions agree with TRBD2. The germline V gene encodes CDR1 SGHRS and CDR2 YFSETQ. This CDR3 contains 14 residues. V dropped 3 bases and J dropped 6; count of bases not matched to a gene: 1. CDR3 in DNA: TGCGCCAGCAGCTGGACTAGCGGGGGTGATACGCAGTATTTT. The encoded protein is CASSWTSGGDTQYF.

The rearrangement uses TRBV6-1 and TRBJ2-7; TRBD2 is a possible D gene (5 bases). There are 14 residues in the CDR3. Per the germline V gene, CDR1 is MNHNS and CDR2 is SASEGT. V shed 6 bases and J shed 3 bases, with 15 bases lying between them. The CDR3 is CASRDGLLNYEQYF. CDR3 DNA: TGTGCCAGCAGGGACGGACTGTTAAACTACGAGCAGTACTTC.

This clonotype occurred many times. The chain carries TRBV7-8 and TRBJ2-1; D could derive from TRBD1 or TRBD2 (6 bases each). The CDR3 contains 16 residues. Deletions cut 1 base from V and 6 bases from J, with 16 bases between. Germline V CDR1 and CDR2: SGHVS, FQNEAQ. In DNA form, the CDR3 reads TGTGCCAGCAGCTTAGGACGGGGGCGGAATGGCAATGAGCAGTTCTTC. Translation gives CASSLGRGRNGNEQFF.

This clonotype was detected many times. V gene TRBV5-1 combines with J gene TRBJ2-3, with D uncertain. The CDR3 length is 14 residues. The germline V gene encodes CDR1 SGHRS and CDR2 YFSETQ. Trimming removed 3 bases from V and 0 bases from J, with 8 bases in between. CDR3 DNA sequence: TGCGCCAGCAGCTCACCGACCAGCACAGATACGCAGTATTTT. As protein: CASSSPTSTDTQYF.

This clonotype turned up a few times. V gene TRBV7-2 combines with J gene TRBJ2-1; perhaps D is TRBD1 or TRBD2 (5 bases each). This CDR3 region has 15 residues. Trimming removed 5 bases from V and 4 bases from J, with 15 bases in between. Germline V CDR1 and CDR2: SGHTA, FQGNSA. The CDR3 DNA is TGTGCCAGCAGCCCCAGCTCGGGGCTGTACAATGAGCAGTTCTTC. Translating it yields CASSPSSGLYNEQFF.

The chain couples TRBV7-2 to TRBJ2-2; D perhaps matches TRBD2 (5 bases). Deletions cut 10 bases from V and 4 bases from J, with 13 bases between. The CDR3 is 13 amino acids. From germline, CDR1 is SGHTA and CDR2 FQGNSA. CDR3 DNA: TGTGCCACCACCGGGGTCGTCACCGGGGAGCTGTTTTTT. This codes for CATTGVVTGELFF.

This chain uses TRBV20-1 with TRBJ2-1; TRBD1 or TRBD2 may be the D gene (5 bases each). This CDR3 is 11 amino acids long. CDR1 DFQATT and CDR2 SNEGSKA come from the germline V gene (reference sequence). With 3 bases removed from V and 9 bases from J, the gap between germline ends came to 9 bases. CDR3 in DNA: TGCAGTGCTAGTCGAGGGGCTGAGCAGTTCTTC. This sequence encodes CSASRGAEQFF.

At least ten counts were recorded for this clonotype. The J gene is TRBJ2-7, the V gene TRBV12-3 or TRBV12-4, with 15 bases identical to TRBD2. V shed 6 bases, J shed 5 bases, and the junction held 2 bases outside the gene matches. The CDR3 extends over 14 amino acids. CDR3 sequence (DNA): TGTGCCAGCAGCTGGACTAGCGGGAGGGACGAGCAGTACTTC. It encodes CASSWTSGRDEQYF.

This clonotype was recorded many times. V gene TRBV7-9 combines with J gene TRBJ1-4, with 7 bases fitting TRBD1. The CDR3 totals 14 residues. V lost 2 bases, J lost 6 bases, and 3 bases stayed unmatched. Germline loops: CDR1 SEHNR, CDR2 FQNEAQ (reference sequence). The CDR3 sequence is CASSLSTGDEKLFF. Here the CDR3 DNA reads TGTGCCAGCAGCTTATCAACAGGGGATGAAAAACTGTTTTTT.

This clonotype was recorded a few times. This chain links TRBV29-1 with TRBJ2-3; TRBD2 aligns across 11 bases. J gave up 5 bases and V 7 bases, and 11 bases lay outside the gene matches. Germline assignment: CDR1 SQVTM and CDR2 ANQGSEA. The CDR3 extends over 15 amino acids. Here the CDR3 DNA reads TGCAGCGGAACGCCGCTAGCGGGAGGAATAGATACGCAGTATTTT. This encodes CSGTPLAGGIDTQYF.

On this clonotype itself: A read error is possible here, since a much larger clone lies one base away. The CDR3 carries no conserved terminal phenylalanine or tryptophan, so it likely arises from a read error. The CDR3 region is CASSPRSGANVLTS. The CDR3 bases are TGTGCCAGCAGCCCCCGCTCTGGGGCCAACGTCCTGACTTCC. The chain recombines TRBV7-9 with TRBJ2-6; D remains ambiguous. This CDR3 is 14 amino acids long. Germline V gives CDR1 SEHNR, CDR2 FQNEAQ (reference sequence). V lost 5 bases and J lost 0, with 5 bases in between.

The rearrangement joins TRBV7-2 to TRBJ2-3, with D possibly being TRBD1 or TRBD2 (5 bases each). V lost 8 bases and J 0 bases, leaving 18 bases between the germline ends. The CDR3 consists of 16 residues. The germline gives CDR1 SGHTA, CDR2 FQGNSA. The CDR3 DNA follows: TGTGCCAGCGCCCTATTCGGGACGTTAAGCACAGATACGCAGTATTTT. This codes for CASALFGTLSTDTQYF.

DNA of the CDR3: TGCAGCGTTGAAGATCGGGGGCCCCGGGGGTACGAGCAGTACTTC. Translation gives CSVEDRGPRGYEQYF. The chain employs TRBV29-1 and TRBJ2-7; D may correspond to TRBD1 or TRBD2 (6 bases each). V dropped 0 bases and J dropped 4 bases, with 16 bases sitting between them. Germline lookup yields CDR1 SQVTM and CDR2 ANQGSEA. The CDR3 covers 15 residues.